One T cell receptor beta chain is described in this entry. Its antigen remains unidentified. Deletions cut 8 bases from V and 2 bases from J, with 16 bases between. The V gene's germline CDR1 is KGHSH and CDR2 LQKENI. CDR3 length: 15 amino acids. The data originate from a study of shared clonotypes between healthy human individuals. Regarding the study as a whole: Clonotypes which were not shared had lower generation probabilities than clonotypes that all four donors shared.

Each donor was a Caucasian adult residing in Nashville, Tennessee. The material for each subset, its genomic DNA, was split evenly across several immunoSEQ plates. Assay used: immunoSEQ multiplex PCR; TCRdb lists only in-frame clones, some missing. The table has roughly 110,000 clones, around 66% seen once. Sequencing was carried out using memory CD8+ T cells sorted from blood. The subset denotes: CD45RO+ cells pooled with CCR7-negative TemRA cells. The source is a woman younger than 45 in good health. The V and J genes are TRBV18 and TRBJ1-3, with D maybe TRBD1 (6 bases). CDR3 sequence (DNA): TGTGCCAGCCGCACCTCGAAGGGGGCTGGAAACACCATATATTTT. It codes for CASRTSKGAGNTIYF.